A single sample gave rise to the 15 T cell receptor beta chains below, sequenced in a study of post-analysis software for immune sequencing data. Overall study findings and caveats: Five or six TRBV segments appeared more often in patients than in controls, and TRBV5-6, TRBV5-1 and TRBV20-1 were among these.

These receptors are not linked to any known antigen. Researchers reported that TCR beta cDNA libraries carried unique molecular identifiers. TCRdb analysed the PCR reads with MiXCR anew, one entry per CDR3 protein. The repertoire holds some 690,000 distinct CDR3 sequences, with approximately 60% as singletons. Input material: blood. Source of these receptors: a girl aged 2-10 years with multiple sclerosis.

The chain has TRBV4-1 and TRBJ2-5; 7 bases match TRBD1. The end of the DNA is better explained by TRBJ2-7, so the J call may be wrong. This CDR3 region has 15 residues. Germline V gives CDR1 MGHRA, CDR2 YSYEKL. As DNA, the CDR3 is TGCGCCAGCAGCCTCGGGGACAGCGTTTCCTACGAGCAGTACTTC. Translated: CASSLGDSVSYEQYF.

This chain connects TRBV12-3 or TRBV12-4 to TRBJ1-4; 9 bases map to TRBD1. The V and J ends lost 6 bases and 6 bases, in that order; junction bases with no gene match: 8. The CDR3 runs 15 residues. The CDR3 DNA follows: TGTGCCAGCAGAGGCGGGGACAGGGCGGATGAAAAACTGTTTTTT. Translation: CASRGGDRADEKLFF.

V is TRBV6-2 or TRBV6-3 and J is TRBJ2-5; D is undetermined. Trimming pared 2 bases from V and 5 bases from J, leaving 6 bases between. The CDR3 length is 12 residues. Germline values: CDR1 MNHEY, CDR2 SVGEGT. Here the CDR3 DNA reads TGTGCCAGCAGTTACAGGTCTGAGACCCAGTACTTC. This sequence encodes CASSYRSETQYF.

The genes are TRBV20-1 and TRBJ2-7; D is tentatively TRBD1 or TRBD2 (5 bases each). In germline, CDR1 is DFQATT, CDR2 SNEGSKA (reference sequence). Deletions cut 1 base from V and 7 bases from J, with 14 bases between. The CDR3 loop spans 13 amino acids. CDR3 bases: TGCAGTGCTAGAGTGGGCGGGTGGGGGGAGCAGTACTTC. Amino acid sequence: CSARVGGWGEQYF.

The chain links TRBV10-3 to TRBJ2-3; 10 bases are a match to TRBD1. Germline values: CDR1 ENHRY, CDR2 SYGVKD. Losses at the gene ends were 6 bases for V and 5 bases for J; bases not matched to a gene: 5. The CDR3 runs to 14 residues. CDR3: CAISPGQGQDTQYF. CDR3 in DNA: TGTGCCATCAGCCCGGGACAGGGGCAAGATACGCAGTATTTT.

Here the CDR3 DNA reads TGTGCCAGCAGTACCGTACGACAGGGGCTGAAAGGGGCCAACGTCCTGACTTTC. Translated: CASSTVRQGLKGANVLTF. V is TRBV27 and J is TRBJ2-6; TRBD1 matches at 8 bases. Losses at the gene ends were 5 bases for V and 4 bases for J; bases not matched to a gene: 13. Germline-derived CDR1 and CDR2 are MNHEY and SMNVEV (reference sequence). There are 18 residues in the CDR3.

This chain links TRBV7-2 with TRBJ2-3; TRBD2 matches 11 bases. Germline CDR1 and CDR2: SGHTA and FQGNSA. CDR3 length: 17 amino acids. V lost 2 bases and J lost 1; bases outside the gene matches: 5. For the CDR3, the DNA is TGTGCCAGCAGCTTACAGGCTAGCGGGGGGCGCACAGATACGCAGTATTTT. Protein: CASSLQASGGRTDTQYF.

V is TRBV6-2 or TRBV6-3 and J is TRBJ1-1, with 11 bases fitting TRBD1. The V and J ends lost 4 bases and 8 bases, in that order; junction bases with no gene match: 9. Germline lookup yields CDR1 MNHEY and CDR2 SVGEGT. The CDR3 loop spans 15 amino acids. The CDR3 bases are TGTGCCAGCAGTTCCGGAGGACAGGGGGCCTCGGAAGCTTTCTTT. Its translation: CASSSGGQGASEAFF.

This clonotype has just a few counts. The gene calls are TRBV6-6 and TRBJ2-4, with 9 bases matching TRBD1. Trimming cost V 0 bases and J 4 bases; bases outside gene matches: 4. Germline CDR1 MNHNY, CDR2 SVGAGI (reference sequence). This CDR3 region has 16 residues. The CDR3 region is CASSYSSGTGKNIQYF. The CDR3 DNA reads TGTGCCAGCAGTTACTCGTCAGGGACAGGGAAAAACATTCAGTACTTC.

The chain links TRBV7-9 to TRBJ2-5, with D unresolved. Germline V gene data show CDR1 as SEHNR and CDR2 as FQNEAQ (reference sequence). The V gene lost 1 base and the J gene lost 1 base, with 7 bases spanning the gap. The CDR3 runs 14 residues. The CDR3 reads CASSLGPLQETQYF. DNA for the CDR3: TGTGCCAGCAGCTTAGGCCCACTCCAAGAGACCCAGTACTTC.

The genes are TRBV29-1 and TRBJ2-1; 9 bases agree with TRBD2. CDR1 and CDR2 (germline): SQVTM, ANQGSEA. V lost 7 bases, J lost 9 bases, and 16 bases stayed unmatched. This CDR3 has 15 residues. The chain's CDR3 is CSGHHLAGVSGEQFF. The CDR3 coding sequence is TGCAGCGGGCACCACTTAGCGGGAGTAAGTGGTGAGCAGTTCTTC.

The rearrangement joins TRBV20-1 to TRBJ1-5; D unresolved. The CDR3 runs 14 residues. Trimming took off 1 base at V and 1 base at J, with 8 bases between the two ends. Germline-derived CDR1 and CDR2 are DFQATT and SNEGSKA (reference sequence). The CDR3 sequence is CSARVRVSNQPQHF. The DNA of the CDR3 is TGCAGTGCTAGAGTGAGGGTCAGCAATCAGCCCCAGCATTTT.

This sequence joins TRBV20-1 and TRBJ2-1; D is ambiguous. V dropped 3 bases and J dropped 0 bases, with 6 bases sitting between them. In germline, CDR1 is DFQATT, CDR2 SNEGSKA (reference sequence). The CDR3 runs 13 residues. The CDR3 reads CSASPDSYNEQFF. For the CDR3, the DNA is TGCAGTGCTAGTCCTGACTCCTACAATGAGCAGTTCTTC.

The chain links TRBV12-3 or TRBV12-4 to TRBJ2-5; 9 bases align to TRBD1. There are 15 residues in the CDR3. Losses at the gene ends were 3 bases for V and 0 bases for J; bases not matched to a gene: 2. CDR3 DNA sequence: TGTGCCAGCAGTTTTAGACAGGGGGACCAAGAGACCCAGTACTTC. It is translated as CASSFRQGDQETQYF.

The chain has TRBV12-3 or TRBV12-4 and TRBJ2-3, with 10 bases aligning to TRBD2. Germline trimming cut 5 bases from V and 3 bases from J; bases unmatched to any gene: 5. This CDR3 contains 15 residues. The CDR3 DNA sequence: TGTGCCAGCAGTGGTCCGGGACTAGCGACAGATACGCAGTATTTT. As protein: CASSGPGLATDTQYF.